This is a list of T cell receptor beta chains from one sample in a study of blood T cell repertoires in COVID-19. Assay: immunoSEQ multiplex PCR; the TCRdb copy retains only in-frame clones and omits some. Of 380,000 or so clones in the sample, over 75% are singletons; the top ten hold around 2%. The specimen was PBMCs or T cells enriched from blood (not recorded which). Receptors originate from a woman in her forties with acute COVID-19. Each CDR3 is given with its conserved first and last residue. D genes are given only for firm matches.

V gene,D gene,CDR3 protein
TRBV30,TRBD1,CAWSLDRDREAFF
TRBV7-8,TRBD1,CASGDRGVLGETQYF
TRBV6-5,-,CASSKMSPTNEKLFF
TRBV29-1,-,CSAVGGDTQYF
TRBV15,TRBD2,CATSSSGGAWNEQFF
TRBV2,TRBD1,CASKTQGLAYNEQFF
TRBV3-1/TRBV3-2,TRBD2,CASSQDNGGGFRELFF
TRBV5-4,TRBD1,CASSRERGPMNTEAFF
TRBV6-5,-,CASRSSTGSQETQYF
TRBV19,-,CASSTGHGTEAFF
TRBV11-2,-,CASSSLRGSHYTQYF
TRBV5-6,-,CASSFGVSQPQHF
TRBV7-6,TRBD1,CASSLPWGQSKETQYF
TRBV30,-,CAWSVRSGNTIYF
TRBV10-3,-,CAIRSRAQETQYF
TRBV6-6,TRBD1,CASTQGSYGYTF